The 15 T cell receptor beta chains in this list originate from one sample, sequenced in a study of chemoradiotherapy in HPV16-positive cancers. Profiled with immunoSEQ multiplex PCR; TCRdb holds only in-frame clones, not every one. The data show around 15,000 clones, more than 75% seen once. This specimen was collected from a patient who underwent chemoradiotherapy. All receptors derive from a human donor with HPV-associated anogenital cancer.

J is TRBJ2-5 and V is TRBV4-1; TRBD1 agrees at 12 bases. The germline CDR1 and CDR2 sequences are MGHRA and YSYEKL. Unmatched junction bases numbered 4, after V lost 1 base and J lost 4 bases. The CDR3 has 16 amino acids. The CDR3 sequence: CASSQGDRGRGETQYF. DNA for the CDR3: TGCGCCAGCAGCCAAGGGGACAGGGGGCGAGGAGAGACCCAGTACTTC.

This clone was observed a few times. This chain connects TRBV6-5 to TRBJ1-1; D ambiguous. Trimming stripped 0 bases from V and 1 base from J, with 9 bases between. The CDR3 totals 15 residues. The germline V gene has CDR1 MNHEY and CDR2 SVGAGI. The CDR3 coding sequence is TGTGCCAGCAGTTACTCGAGGATGGCGAACACTGAAGCTTTCTTT. It translates to CASSYSRMANTEAFF.

The V and J genes are TRBV5-5 and TRBJ1-5; D gene uncertain. Trimming took 1 base from V and 5 from J, leaving 19 bases between them. The length of the CDR3 is 17 residues. Germline CDR1 is SGHKS and CDR2 is YYEKEE (reference sequence). In DNA form, the CDR3 reads TGTGCCAGCAGCTTGAGGTTGCATCCAACTGGGGATCAGCCCCAGCATTTT. Protein sequence: CASSLRLHPTGDQPQHF. The whole variable domain, remainder taken from reference TRBV5-5 and TRBJ1-5, is DAGVTQSPTHLIKTRGQQVTLRCSPISGHKSVSWYQQVLGQGPQFIFQYYEKEERGRGNFPDRFSARQFPNYSSELNVNALLLGDSALYLCASSLRLHPTGDQPQHFGDGTRLSIL.

The V call is TRBV2, the J call TRBJ2-1, with TRBD1 identical over 8 bases. V dropped 5 bases and J dropped 4; count of bases not matched to a gene: 7. CDR1 is SNHLY, CDR2 FYNNEI, per germline. The CDR3 runs to 15 residues. CDR3 in amino acids: CASSQQGVEYNEQFF. Written as DNA, the CDR3 is TGTGCCAGCAGTCAACAGGGGGTGGAATACAATGAGCAGTTCTTC. The full variable domain, rest sourced from reference TRBV2 and TRBJ2-1, is EPEVTQTPSHQVTQMGQEVILRCVPISNHLYFYWYRQILGQKVEFLVSFYNNEISEKSEIFDDQFSVERPDGSNFTLKIRSTKLEDSAMYFCASSQQGVEYNEQFFGPGTRLTVL.

This clone was counted a single time. J is TRBJ1-2 and V is TRBV4-2; maybe TRBD1 (6 bases). V gave up 1 base and J gave up 8 bases, with 17 bases separating them. Germline V lookup: CDR1 LGHNA, CDR2 YNFKEQ. CDR3 length: 15 residues. Here the CDR3 reads CASSQADRNAGGYTF. The DNA for the CDR3 is TGTGCCAGCAGCCAAGCCGACAGGAATGCCGGCGGCTACACCTTC.

This clone was detected a few times. The chain joins TRBV27 to TRBJ2-7; D remains unclear. The CDR3 is 14 amino acids. Germline-derived CDR1 and CDR2 are MNHEY and SMNVEV (reference sequence). The V end lost 2 bases, the J end lost 2 bases, and 10 bases lay between the germline ends. CDR3 loop: CASSLPSRPYEQYF. As DNA, the CDR3 is TGTGCCAGCAGTTTACCCAGTCGCCCCTACGAGCAGTACTTC.

The genes are TRBV30 and TRBJ2-3, with 7 bases aligning to TRBD2. The germline V gene has CDR1 GTSNPN and CDR2 SVGIG (reference sequence). There are 13 residues in the CDR3. After removal of 4 bases from V and 3 bases from J, the junction contained 4 bases not matched to a gene. The CDR3 protein is CAWTLAVTDTQYF. CDR3 nucleotides: TGTGCCTGGACCCTAGCGGTTACAGATACGCAGTATTTT.

The V and J genes are TRBV11-2 and TRBJ2-2; D gene ambiguous. The germline gives CDR1 SGHAT, CDR2 FQNNGV. Trimming cost V 1 base and J 5 bases, with 14 bases left between them. The CDR3 spans 16 residues. The CDR3 nucleotides are TGTGCCAGCAGCTTAGTTGGCTACTCGTGGACCGGGGAGCTGTTTTTT. Its translation: CASSLVGYSWTGELFF.

The V gene is TRBV13, the J gene TRBJ1-2, with a weak D call TRBD1 (6 bases). V shed 5 bases and J shed 6 bases, with 16 bases lying between them. Germline V gene data show CDR1 as PRHDT and CDR2 as FYEKMQ (reference sequence). This CDR3 has 14 residues. The CDR3: CASSTWARGNGYTF. The CDR3 DNA follows: TGTGCCAGCAGCACGTGGGCCAGGGGAAATGGCTACACCTTC.

This chain connects TRBV7-9 to TRBJ2-3, with TRBD2 matching over 9 bases. Looked up from germline, CDR1 is SEHNR and CDR2 is FQNEAQ (reference sequence). The CDR3 has 18 residues. Trimming removed 6 bases from V and 4 bases from J; junction bases left unmatched: 17. The CDR3 DNA sequence: TGTGCCAGCAGTCCTAACGTCAGGGCGGGGGGGCATCCAGATACGCAGTATTTT. Encoded protein: CASSPNVRAGGHPDTQYF.

The chain combines TRBV11-2 with TRBJ2-1; 10 positions match TRBD2. The V segment lost 5 bases and the J segment 7 bases; nucleotides outside the gene matches: 8. From germline, CDR1 is SGHAT and CDR2 FQNNGV. The CDR3 totals 15 residues. DNA for the CDR3: TGTGCCAGCAGCCTGGGACTAGCGAGTTCAAATGAGCAGTTCTTC. It is translated as CASSLGLASSNEQFF.

The chain is built from TRBV2 and TRBJ2-1, with unresolved D. V lost 0 bases, J lost 6 bases, and 6 bases lay in between. Germline V gene data show CDR1 as SNHLY and CDR2 as FYNNEI. This CDR3 has 13 residues. This CDR3 is CASSEADRNEQFF. DNA for the CDR3: TGTGCCAGCAGTGAAGCGGATCGCAATGAGCAGTTCTTC.

The chain employs TRBV4-2 and TRBJ1-2; D perhaps matches TRBD1 (5 bases). In germline, CDR1 is LGHNA, CDR2 YNFKEQ. The CDR3 covers 15 residues. V lost 1 base, J lost 5 bases, and 14 bases lay in between. DNA for the CDR3: TGTGCCAGCAGCCAAGGGGACCGTGTAGGGTATGGCTACACCTTC. This sequence encodes CASSQGDRVGYGYTF.

J is TRBJ2-2 and V is TRBV27; TRBD1 is a possible D gene (6 bases). V gave up 5 bases and J gave up 6 bases, with 13 bases separating them. The CDR3 is 14 amino acids. CDR1 is MNHEY and CDR2 is SMNVEV in the germline V gene (reference sequence). CDR3 in DNA: TGTGCCAGCAGTCTTAACAGGGATTCCGGGGAGCTGTTTTTT. Translating it yields CASSLNRDSGELFF.

This clone was observed a handful of times. This sequence joins TRBV4-3 and TRBJ2-1; perhaps TRBD2 as D (6 bases). Germline CDR1 LGHNA, CDR2 YSLEER. The V gene lost 4 bases and the J gene lost 6 bases, with 19 bases spanning the gap. CDR3 length equals 16 residues. The CDR3 DNA sequence: TGCGCCAGCAGCCCCCTCAGGGACTGGGGTGCCAATGAGCAGTTCTTC. Amino acid sequence: CASSPLRDWGANEQFF.